This TCR beta chain stems from a study of blood T cell repertoires in COVID-19. The germline V and J ends were trimmed by 1 base and 6 bases, with 15 bases remaining between them. Germline CDR1 reads ENHRY; CDR2 reads SYGVKD. The length of the CDR3 is 15 residues. Profiling relied on immunoSEQ multiplex PCR, and the TCRdb table lists in-frame clones only, not all of them. The sample holds approximately 200,000 clones, roughly 83% seen once. The chain carries TRBV10-3 and TRBJ1-2, with D perhaps matching TRBD1 (5 bases). The sequence was collected from a woman in her twenties or thirties who had recovered from COVID-19. Sequencing was carried out using PBMCs or T cells enriched from blood (not recorded which). The CDR3 region has the DNA TGTGCCATCAGTGAGTTAGGAGGCGCGGGACATGGCTACACCTTC. Translating it yields CAISELGGAGHGYTF.